Below, 8 T cell receptor beta chains from the same sample are listed, as sequenced in a study of vaccination effects on CD4 cells after COVID-19. Following a roughly 10-day culture, CD4+ T cells were purified. Everyone in the study got two shots of either the BNT162b2 or mRNA-1273 vaccine. Antigens for these TCRs are unknown. This table comes from immunoSEQ multiplex PCR, and its TCRdb copy is limited to in-frame clones, with some not included. The data contain approximately 66,000 clones, roughly 80% of them seen just once; the ten biggest clones take up approximately 2.4%. The sample consisted of CD4+ T cells from PBMCs cultured without peptide, taken after COVID-19 vaccination. The receptors stem from a human donor who received a COVID-19 vaccine.

The chain recombines TRBV5-1 with TRBJ2-1; D remains ambiguous. CDR3 length: 16 amino acids. The V end was cut by 0 bases, the J end by 1 base, with 11 bases between. Germline values: CDR1 SGHRS, CDR2 YFSETQ. The CDR3 nucleotides are TGCGCCAGCAGCTTGGTCGGCATTGTGTCCTACAATGAGCAGTTCTTC. It translates to CASSLVGIVSYNEQFF.

This clone was detected only a few times. The chain employs TRBV4-1 and TRBJ2-2, with D perhaps given as TRBD1 or TRBD2 (5 bases each). The CDR3 sequence is 15 residues long. CDR1 and CDR2 (germline): MGHRA, YSYEKL. V lost 6 bases to trimming and J lost 1 base, with 12 bases between them. The CDR3 DNA sequence: TGCGCCAGCAGTACGGGACGACAGAACACCGGGGAGCTGTTTTTT. Amino acids: CASSTGRQNTGELFF.

This clone was seen a single time. V usage is TRBV27 and J usage is TRBJ2-6, with 7 positions matching TRBD1. This CDR3 comprises 21 residues. After removal of 4 bases from V and 3 bases from J, the junction contained 21 bases not matched to a gene. Germline values: CDR1 MNHEY, CDR2 SMNVEV (reference sequence). CDR3: CASSYSYPGQSEGRGANVLTF. CDR3 nucleotide sequence: TGTGCCAGCAGTTACTCTTACCCGGGACAGAGTGAGGGACGTGGGGCCAACGTCCTGACTTTC.

This clone was detected only a few times. The rearrangement links TRBV19 to TRBJ1-2; a weak D match, TRBD1 (5 bases). V shed 5 bases and J shed 4 bases, with 17 bases lying between them. The CDR3 spans 15 residues. Per germline, CDR1 LNHDA and CDR2 SQIVND (reference sequence). The CDR3 spells CASSPGRAAAYGYTF. The CDR3 region has the DNA TGTGCCAGTAGTCCGGGGCGGGCGGCGGCCTATGGCTACACCTTC.

The chain has TRBV19 and TRBJ2-3, with TRBD2 identical over 12 bases. V dropped 3 bases and J dropped 4; count of bases not matched to a gene: 8. The CDR3 spans 17 residues. Germline CDR1 is LNHDA and CDR2 is SQIVND (reference sequence). The CDR3 loop reads CASSITTSGGTADTQYF. The CDR3, as DNA: TGTGCCAGTAGTATCACGACTAGCGGGGGTACAGCAGATACGCAGTATTTT.

The rearrangement joins TRBV5-4 to TRBJ1-2; TRBD1 might be the D (5 bases). This CDR3 has 14 residues. Germline loops: CDR1 SGHNT, CDR2 YYREEE (reference sequence). The V and J ends lost 4 bases and 7 bases respectively, with 17 bases between them. The CDR3: CASSGAAGDGGYTF. CDR3 DNA sequence: TGTGCCAGCAGCGGGGCGGCGGGGGACGGTGGCTACACCTTC.

The chain carries TRBV6-5 and TRBJ1-2, with D possibly matching TRBD1 (6 bases). The CDR3 contains 15 residues. Germline V gene data show CDR1 as MNHEY and CDR2 as SVGAGI. Trimming removed 3 bases from V and 8 bases from J, with 19 bases in between. The CDR3 DNA is TGTGCCAGCAGTTATGAAGGGGGGGGAGTACGAGGCTACACCTTC. Translated: CASSYEGGGVRGYTF.

The V gene is TRBV6-5, the J gene TRBJ2-2; no firm D call. Trimming stripped 2 bases from V and 9 bases from J, with 16 bases between. In germline, CDR1 is MNHEY, CDR2 SVGAGI. The CDR3 is made up of 15 amino acids. For the CDR3, the DNA is TGTGCCAGCAGTTACGTGGCAGGCTTTGACAGGGAGCTGTTTTTT. Protein product: CASSYVAGFDRELFF.